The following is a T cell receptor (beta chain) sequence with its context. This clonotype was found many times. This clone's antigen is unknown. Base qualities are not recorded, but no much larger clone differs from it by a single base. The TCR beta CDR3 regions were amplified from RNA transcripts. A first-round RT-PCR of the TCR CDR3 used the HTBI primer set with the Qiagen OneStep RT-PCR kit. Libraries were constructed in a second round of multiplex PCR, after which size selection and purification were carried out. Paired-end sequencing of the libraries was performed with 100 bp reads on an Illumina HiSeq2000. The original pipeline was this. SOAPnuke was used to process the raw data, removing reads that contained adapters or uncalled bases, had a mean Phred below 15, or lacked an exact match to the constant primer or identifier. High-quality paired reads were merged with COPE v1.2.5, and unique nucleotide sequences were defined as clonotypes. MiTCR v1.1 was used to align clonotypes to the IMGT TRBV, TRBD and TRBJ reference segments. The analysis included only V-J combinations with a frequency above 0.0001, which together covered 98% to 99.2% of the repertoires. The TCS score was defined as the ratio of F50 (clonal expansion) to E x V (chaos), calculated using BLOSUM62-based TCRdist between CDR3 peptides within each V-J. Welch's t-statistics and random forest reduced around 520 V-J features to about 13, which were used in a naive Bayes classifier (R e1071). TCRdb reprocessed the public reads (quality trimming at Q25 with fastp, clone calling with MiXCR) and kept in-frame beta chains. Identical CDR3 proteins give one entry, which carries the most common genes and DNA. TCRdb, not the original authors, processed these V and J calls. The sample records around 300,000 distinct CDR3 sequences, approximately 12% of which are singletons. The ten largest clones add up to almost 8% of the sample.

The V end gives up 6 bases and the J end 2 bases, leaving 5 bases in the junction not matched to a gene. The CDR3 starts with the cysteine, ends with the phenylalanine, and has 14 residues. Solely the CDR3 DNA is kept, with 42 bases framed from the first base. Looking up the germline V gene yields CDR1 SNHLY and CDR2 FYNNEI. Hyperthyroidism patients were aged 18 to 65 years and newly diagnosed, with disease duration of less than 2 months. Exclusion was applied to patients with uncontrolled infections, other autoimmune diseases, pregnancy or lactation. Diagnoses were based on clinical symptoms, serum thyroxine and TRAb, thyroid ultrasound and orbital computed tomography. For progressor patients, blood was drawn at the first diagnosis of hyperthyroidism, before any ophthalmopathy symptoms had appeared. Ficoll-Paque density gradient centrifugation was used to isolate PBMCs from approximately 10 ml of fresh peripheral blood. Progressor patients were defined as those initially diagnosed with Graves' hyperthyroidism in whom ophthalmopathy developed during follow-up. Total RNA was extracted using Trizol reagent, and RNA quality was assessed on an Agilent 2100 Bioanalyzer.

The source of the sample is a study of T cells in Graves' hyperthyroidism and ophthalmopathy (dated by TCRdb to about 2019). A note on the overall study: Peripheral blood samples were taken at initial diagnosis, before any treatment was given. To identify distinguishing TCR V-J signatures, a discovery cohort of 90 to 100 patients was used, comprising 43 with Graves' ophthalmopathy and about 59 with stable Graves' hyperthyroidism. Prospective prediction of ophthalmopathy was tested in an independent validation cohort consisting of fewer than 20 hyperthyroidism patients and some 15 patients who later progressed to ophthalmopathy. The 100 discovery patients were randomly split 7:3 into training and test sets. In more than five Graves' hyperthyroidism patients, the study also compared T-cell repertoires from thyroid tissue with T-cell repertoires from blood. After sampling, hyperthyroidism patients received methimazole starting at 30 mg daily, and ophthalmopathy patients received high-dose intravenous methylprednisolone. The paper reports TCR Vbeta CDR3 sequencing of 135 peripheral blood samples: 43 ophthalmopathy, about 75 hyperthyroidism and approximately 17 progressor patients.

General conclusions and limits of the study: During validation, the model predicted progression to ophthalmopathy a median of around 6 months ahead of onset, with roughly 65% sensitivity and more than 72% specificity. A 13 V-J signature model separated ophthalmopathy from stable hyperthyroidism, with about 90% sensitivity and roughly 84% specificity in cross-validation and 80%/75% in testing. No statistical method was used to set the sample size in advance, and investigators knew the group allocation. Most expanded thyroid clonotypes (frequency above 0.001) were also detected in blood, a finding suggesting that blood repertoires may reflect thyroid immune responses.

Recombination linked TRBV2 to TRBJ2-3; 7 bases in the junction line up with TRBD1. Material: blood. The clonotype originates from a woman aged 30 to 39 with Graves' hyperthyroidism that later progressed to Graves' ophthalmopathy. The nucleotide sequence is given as TGTGCCAGCAGCCAAGGACAGGCCACAGATACGCAGTATTTT. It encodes CASSQGQATDTQYF.